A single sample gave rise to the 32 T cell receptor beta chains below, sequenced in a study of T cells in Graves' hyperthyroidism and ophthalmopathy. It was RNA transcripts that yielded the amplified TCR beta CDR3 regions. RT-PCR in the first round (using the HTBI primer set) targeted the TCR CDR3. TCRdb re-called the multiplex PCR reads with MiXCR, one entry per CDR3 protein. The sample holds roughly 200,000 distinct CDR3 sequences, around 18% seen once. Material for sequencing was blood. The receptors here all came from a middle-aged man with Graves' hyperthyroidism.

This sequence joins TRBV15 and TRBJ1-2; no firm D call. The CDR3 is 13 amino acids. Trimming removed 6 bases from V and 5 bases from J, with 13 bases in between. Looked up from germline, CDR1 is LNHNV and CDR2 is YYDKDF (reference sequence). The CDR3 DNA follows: TGTGCCACCAGTCGTTACTCGGGGTATGGCTACACCTTC. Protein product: CATSRYSGYGYTF. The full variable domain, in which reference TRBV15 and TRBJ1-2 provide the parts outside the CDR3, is DAMVIQNPRYQVTQFGKPVTLSCSQTLNHNVMYWYQQKSSQAPKLLFHYYDKDFNNEADTPDNFQSRRPNTSFCFLDIRSPGLGDTAMYLCATSRYSGYGYTFGSGTRLTVV.

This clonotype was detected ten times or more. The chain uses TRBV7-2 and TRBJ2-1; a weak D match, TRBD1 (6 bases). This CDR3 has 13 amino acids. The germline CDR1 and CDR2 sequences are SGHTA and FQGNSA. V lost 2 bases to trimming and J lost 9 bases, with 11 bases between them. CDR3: CASSLNVRGEQFF. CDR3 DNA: TGTGCCAGCAGCTTAAATGTCAGGGGTGAGCAGTTCTTC.

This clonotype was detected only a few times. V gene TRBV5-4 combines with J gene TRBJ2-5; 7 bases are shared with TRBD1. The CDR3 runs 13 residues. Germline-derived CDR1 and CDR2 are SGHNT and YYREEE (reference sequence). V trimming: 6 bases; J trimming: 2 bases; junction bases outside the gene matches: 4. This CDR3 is CASNRQGQETQYF. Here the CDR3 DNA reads TGTGCCAGCAATCGACAGGGACAAGAGACCCAGTACTTC.

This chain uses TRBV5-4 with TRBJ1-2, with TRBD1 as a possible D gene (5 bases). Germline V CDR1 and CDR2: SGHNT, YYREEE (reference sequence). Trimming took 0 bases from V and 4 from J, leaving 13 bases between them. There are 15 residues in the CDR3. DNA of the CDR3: TGTGCCAGCAGCTTGGTTGTGCAGGGAAGCTATGGCTACACCTTC. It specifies CASSLVVQGSYGYTF. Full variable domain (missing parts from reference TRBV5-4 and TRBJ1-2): ETGVTQSPTHLIKTRGQQVTLRCSSQSGHNTVSWYQQALGQGPQFIFQYYREEENGRGNFPPRFSGLQFPNYSSELNVNALELDDSALYLCASSLVVQGSYGYTFGSGTRLTVV.

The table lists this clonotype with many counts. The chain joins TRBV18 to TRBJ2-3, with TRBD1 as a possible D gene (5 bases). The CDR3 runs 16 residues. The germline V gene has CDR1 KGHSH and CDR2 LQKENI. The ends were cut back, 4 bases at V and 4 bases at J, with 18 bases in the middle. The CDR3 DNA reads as TGTGCCAGCTCACTCCAACAGGTCCAGCAATCAGATACGCAGTATTTT. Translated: CASSLQQVQQSDTQYF.

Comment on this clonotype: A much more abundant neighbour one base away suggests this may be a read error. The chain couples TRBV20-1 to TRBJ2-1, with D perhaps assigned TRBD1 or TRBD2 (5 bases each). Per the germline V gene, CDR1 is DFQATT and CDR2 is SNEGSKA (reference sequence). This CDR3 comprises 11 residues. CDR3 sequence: CSGGSYSEQFF. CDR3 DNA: TGCAGTGGGGGGTCCTACAGTGAGCAGTTCTTC.

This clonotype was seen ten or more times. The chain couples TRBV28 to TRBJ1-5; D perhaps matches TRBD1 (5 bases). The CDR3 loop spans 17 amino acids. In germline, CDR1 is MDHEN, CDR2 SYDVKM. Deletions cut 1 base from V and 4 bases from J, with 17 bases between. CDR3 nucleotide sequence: TGTGCCAGCAGTTTATCTCAGGGTGGGGGGGTGAATCAGCCCCAGCATTTT. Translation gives CASSLSQGGGVNQPQHF.

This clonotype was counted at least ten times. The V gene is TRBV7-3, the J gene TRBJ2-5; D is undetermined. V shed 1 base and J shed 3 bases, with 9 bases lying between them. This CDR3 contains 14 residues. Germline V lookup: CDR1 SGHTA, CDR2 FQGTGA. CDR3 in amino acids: CASSLSGIEETQYF. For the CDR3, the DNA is TGTGCCAGCAGCTTAAGTGGCATAGAAGAGACCCAGTACTTC.

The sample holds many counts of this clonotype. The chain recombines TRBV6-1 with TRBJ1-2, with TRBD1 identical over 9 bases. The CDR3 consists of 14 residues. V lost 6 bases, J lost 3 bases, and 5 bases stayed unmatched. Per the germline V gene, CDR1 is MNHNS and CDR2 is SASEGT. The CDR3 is CASRRTGADYGYTF. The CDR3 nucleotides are TGTGCCAGCAGAAGGACAGGGGCGGACTATGGCTACACCTTC.

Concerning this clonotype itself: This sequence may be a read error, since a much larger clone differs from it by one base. CDR3 nucleotides: TGTGCCAGCAGCCAGCGGGGGGATGAGCAGTTCTTC. Its translation is CASSQRGDEQFF. The V call is TRBV28, the J call TRBJ2-1; 9 bases are shared with TRBD2. CDR1 and CDR2 from the germline V gene are MDHEN and SYDVKM. With 6 bases clipped from V and 8 bases from J, the junction kept 2 bases outside the gene matches. The CDR3 runs 12 residues.

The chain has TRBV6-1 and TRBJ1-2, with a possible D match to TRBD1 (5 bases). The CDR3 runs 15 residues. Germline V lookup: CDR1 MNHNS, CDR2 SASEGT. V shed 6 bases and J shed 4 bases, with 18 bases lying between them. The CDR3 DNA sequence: TGTGCCAGCAGCCGACAGACCCGCACATTCTATGGCTACACCTTC. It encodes CASSRQTRTFYGYTF.

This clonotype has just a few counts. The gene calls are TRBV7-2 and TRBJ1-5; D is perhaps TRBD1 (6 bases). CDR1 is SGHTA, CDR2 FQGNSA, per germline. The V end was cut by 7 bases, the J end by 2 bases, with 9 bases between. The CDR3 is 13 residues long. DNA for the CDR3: TGTGCCAGCACCAGACAGGGCAATCAGCCCCAGCATTTT. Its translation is CASTRQGNQPQHF.

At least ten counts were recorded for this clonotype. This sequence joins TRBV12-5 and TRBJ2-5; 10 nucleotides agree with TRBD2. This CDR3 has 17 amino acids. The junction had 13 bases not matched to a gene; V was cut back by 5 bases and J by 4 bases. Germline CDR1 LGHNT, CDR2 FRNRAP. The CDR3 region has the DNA TGTGCTAGTGGTAGCGGGGGGGCCGGTTTGGCGGGAGAGACCCAGTACTTC. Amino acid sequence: CASGSGGAGLAGETQYF.

The DNA for the CDR3 is TGTGCCAGCAGTTTCGGGACTAGCGGCCCCAATGAGCAGTTCTTC. Translated: CASSFGTSGPNEQFF. The chain carries TRBV12-3 or TRBV12-4 and TRBJ2-1, with TRBD2 identical over 11 bases. The junction had 4 bases not matched to a gene; V was cut back by 3 bases and J by 6 bases. This CDR3 has 15 amino acids.

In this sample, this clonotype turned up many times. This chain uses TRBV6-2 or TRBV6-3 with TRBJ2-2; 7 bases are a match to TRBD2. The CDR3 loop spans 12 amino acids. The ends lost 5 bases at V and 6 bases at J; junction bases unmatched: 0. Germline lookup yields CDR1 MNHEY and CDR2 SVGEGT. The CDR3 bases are TGTGCCAGCAGTCTAGCGGCCGGGGAGCTGTTTTTT. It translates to CASSLAAGELFF.

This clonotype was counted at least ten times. The CDR3 coding sequence is TGTGCCAGCAGCTTCGACGGCAATCAGCCCCAGCATTTT. This gives the protein CASSFDGNQPQHF. This chain links TRBV7-2 with TRBJ1-5; no firm D call. This CDR3 has 13 residues. The germline V gene encodes CDR1 SGHTA and CDR2 FQGNSA. The ends were cut back, 3 bases at V and 2 bases at J, with 5 bases in the middle.

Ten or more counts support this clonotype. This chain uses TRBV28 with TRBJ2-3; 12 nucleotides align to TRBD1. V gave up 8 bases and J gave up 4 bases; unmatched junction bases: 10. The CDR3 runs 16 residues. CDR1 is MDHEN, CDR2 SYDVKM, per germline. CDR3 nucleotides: TGTGCCAGCGGCCCCGGTGGGACAGGGGGCGCAGATACGCAGTATTTT. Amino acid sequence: CASGPGGTGGADTQYF.

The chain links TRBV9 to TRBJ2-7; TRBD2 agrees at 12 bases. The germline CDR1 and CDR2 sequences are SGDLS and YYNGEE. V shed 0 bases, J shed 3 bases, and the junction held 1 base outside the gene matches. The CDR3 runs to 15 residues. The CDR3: CASSVGTSGDYEQYF. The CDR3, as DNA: TGTGCCAGCAGCGTAGGGACTAGCGGGGACTACGAGCAGTACTTC.

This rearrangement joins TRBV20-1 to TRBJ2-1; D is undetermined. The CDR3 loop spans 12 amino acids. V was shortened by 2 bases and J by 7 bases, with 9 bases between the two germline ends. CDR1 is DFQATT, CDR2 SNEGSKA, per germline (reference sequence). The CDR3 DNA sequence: TGCAGTGCTAGAACCGAGGAGAATGAGCAGTTCTTC. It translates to CSARTEENEQFF.

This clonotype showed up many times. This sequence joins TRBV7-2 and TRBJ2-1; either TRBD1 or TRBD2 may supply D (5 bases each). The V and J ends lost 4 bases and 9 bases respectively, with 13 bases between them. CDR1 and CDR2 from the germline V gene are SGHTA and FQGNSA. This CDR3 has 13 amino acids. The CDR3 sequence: CASSSGPSAEQFF. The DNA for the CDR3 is TGTGCCAGCAGCTCGGGACCATCGGCTGAGCAGTTCTTC.

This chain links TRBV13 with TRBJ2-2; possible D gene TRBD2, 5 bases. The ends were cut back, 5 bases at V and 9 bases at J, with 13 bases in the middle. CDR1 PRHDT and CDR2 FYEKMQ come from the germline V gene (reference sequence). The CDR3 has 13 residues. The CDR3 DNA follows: TGTGCCAGCAGCCCCCGGGAATTTAGGGAGCTGTTTTTT. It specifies CASSPREFRELFF.

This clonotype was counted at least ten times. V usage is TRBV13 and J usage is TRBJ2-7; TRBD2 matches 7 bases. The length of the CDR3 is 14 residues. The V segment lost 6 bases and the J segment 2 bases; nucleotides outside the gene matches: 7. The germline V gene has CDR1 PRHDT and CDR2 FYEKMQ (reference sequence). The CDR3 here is CASRGRGPPYEQYF. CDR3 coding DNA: TGTGCCAGCAGGGGGAGGGGTCCTCCCTACGAGCAGTACTTC.

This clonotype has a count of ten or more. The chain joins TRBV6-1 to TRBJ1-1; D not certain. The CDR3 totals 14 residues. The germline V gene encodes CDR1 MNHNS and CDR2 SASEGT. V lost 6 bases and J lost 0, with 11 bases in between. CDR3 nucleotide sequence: TGTGCCAGCAGGGTGGGCAGACTGAACACTGAAGCTTTCTTT. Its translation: CASRVGRLNTEAFF.

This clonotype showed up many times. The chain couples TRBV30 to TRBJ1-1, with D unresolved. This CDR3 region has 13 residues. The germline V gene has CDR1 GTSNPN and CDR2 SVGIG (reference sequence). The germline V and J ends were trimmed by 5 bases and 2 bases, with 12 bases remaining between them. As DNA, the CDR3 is TGTGCCTGGGCAAGTAGGCCCAACACTGAAGCTTTCTTT. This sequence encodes CAWASRPNTEAFF.

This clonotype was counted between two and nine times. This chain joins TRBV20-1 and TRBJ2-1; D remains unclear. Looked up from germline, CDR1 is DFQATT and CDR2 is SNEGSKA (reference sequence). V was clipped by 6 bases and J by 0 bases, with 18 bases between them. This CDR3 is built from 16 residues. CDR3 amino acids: CSALDPATDSYNEQFF. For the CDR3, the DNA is TGCAGTGCCCTAGACCCCGCCACGGACTCCTACAATGAGCAGTTCTTC.

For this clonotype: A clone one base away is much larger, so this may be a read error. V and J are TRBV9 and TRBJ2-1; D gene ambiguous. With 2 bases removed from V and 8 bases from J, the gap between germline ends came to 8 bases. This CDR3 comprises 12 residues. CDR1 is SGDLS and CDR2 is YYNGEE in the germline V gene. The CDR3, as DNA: TGTGCCAGCAGCGTGGGCTGGGATGAGCAGTTCTTC. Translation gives CASSVGWDEQFF.

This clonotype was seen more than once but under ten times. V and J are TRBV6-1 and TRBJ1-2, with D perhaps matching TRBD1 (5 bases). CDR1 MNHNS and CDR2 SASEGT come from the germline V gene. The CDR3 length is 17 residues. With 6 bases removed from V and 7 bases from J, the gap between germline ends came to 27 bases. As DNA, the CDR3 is TGTGCCAGCAGCGACACTGTGACCGGGACTCGGTATTTTGGCTACACCTTC. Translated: CASSDTVTGTRYFGYTF.

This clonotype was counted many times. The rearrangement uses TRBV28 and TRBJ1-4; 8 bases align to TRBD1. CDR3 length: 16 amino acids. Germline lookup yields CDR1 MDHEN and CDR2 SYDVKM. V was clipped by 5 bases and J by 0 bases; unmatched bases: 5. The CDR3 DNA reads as TGTGCCAGCAGTACGACAGGGGCGGCAACTAATGAAAAACTGTTTTTT. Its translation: CASSTTGAATNEKLFF.

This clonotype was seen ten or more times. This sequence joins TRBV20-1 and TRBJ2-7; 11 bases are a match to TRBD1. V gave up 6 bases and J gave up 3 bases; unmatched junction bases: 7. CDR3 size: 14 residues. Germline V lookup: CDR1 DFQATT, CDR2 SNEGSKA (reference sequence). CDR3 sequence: CSALTGTGGYEQYF. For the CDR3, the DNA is TGCAGTGCACTCACCGGGACAGGGGGCTACGAGCAGTACTTC.

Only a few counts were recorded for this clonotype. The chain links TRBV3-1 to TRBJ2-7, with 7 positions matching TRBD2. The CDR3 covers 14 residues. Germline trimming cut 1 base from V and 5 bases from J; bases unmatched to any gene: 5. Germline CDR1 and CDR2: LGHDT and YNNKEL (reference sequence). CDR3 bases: TGTGCCAGCAGCCAAGTCCCCGGGGGGAACGAGCAGTACTTC. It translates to CASSQVPGGNEQYF.

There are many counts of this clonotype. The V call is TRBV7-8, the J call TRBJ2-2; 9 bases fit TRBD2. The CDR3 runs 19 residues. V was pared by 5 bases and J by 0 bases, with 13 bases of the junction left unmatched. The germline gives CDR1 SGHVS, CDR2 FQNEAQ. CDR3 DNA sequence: TGTGCCAGCAGCAGCCGAGGACTAGCGTTCGACGCGAACACCGGGGAGCTGTTTTTT. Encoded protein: CASSSRGLAFDANTGELFF.

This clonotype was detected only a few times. The CDR3 bases are TGTGCCAGCAGTTCCTCCCAGGGGGCGGGTTCGGGGCAGTTCTTC. This encodes CASSSSQGAGSGQFF. The gene calls are TRBV25-1 and TRBJ2-1; the match to TRBD1 covers 8 bases. The V segment lost 5 bases and the J segment 12 bases; nucleotides outside the gene matches: 15. CDR1 MGHDK and CDR2 SYGVNS come from the germline V gene. This CDR3 has 15 amino acids.